This TCR beta chain was profiled in a study of blood T cell repertoires in COVID-19 (dated by TCRdb to about 2020). Regarding the complete study: Samples covering the acute and convalescent phases of COVID-19 were provided by collaborators in the United States, Italy and Spain. The material from the prospective study consisted of cDNA or gDNA derived from T cells, B-cell-depleted T cells, or PBMCs. The dataset comprised deeply sampled blood TCRbeta repertoires from subjects exposed to, actively infected with, or recovered from COVID-19. A freely available public database, intended as a resource for researchers studying the immune response to SARS-CoV-2, is where the repertoires were released. The samples were drawn from two sources: the first 160 participants of the ongoing ImmuneRACE study, and 950 to 1,500 subjects contributed by 6 global collaborators. The sample metadata nearly always contained a de-identified subject ID, COVID-19 status, age in years and sex. Where HLA class I and class II types were available, the types were taken from metadata supplied by the sample provider, not from assay-based typing. What the work shows at the level of the full study, not this receptor alone: How much clinical and demographic metadata was included differed by source and by participant, and the metadata was provided uncurated.

TCRbeta CDR3 regions were amplified from genomic DNA by means of the immunoSEQ Assay, a bias-controlled multiplex PCR. In the original analysis: Within the assay, amplification of reference gene primers was used to estimate how many nucleated cells each sample contained. To quantify the absolute abundance of each unique TCRbeta CDR3 rearrangement, sequence reads were collapsed and filtered. Productive Simpson clonality was computed per sample as the square root of Simpson's diversity index over productive rearrangements. Here the immuneACCESS table is served through TCRdb, limited to in-frame sequences with V and J called. Missing clones are a known gap in these copies; in checked studies unresolved V genes cover under half, and the rest lacks a known reason. D and trimming were read from the DNA, whereas the V and J calls and clone size are those reported in that table. The table for this sample lists some 150,000 clones; 70% to 90% of them were counted only once. The top ten clonotypes cover roughly 2.7% of the sample.

V loses 4 bases at its end and J loses 1 base; junction bases beyond the gene matches: 17. The CDR3 holds 21 amino acids from the cysteine to the phenylalanine. The CDR3 DNA has 63 bases and is translated from base 1. The germline V gene (reference sequence) sets CDR1 to LGHDT and CDR2 to YNNKEL. Concerning this clone: Its antigen specificity is not known. No base qualities exist here, and no much larger clone lies one base off it.

Collaborating institutions collected whole blood in K2EDTA tubes following their own protocols. Collaborator samples were shipped for TCRbeta analysis as frozen whole blood, isolated PBMCs, or DNA extracted from either sample type. Recombination connected TRBV3-1 (or the pseudogene TRBV3-2) to TRBJ2-2; 11 bases in the middle match TRBD2. The clonotype originates from a human donor with acute or convalescent COVID-19. The donor label of this sample is uncertain. The sample comprised peripheral blood. The CDR3 is CASSPLVPRGGTSGNTGELFF. The DNA is TGTGCCAGCAGCCCGTTAGTACCACGGGGGGGGACTAGCGGGAACACCGGGGAGCTGTTTTTT.